This T cell receptor beta chain emerged from a study of OX40 agonist ivuxolimab in advanced cancers. Broader study findings: Dose levels from 0.1 to 3.0 mg/kg saw CD4+ and CD8+ blood T cells expand clonally by week 6.

Blood sampling was done at baseline, cycle 4 day 1, and cycle 7 day 1. The CDR3 covers 15 residues. Germline V gene lookup returns CDR1 SNHLY and CDR2 FYNNEI. The V and J ends lost 5 bases and 4 bases, in that order; junction bases with no gene match: 6. Only in-frame clones appear in the TCRdb table, and some are missing; sequencing was by immunoSEQ multiplex PCR. Among tens of thousands of clones, 80% to 90% were seen once, and the ten largest hold 0.6% to 0.8%. Concerning this clone: Its cognate antigen is unknown.

This clonotype was sampled from an adult with an advanced solid tumor such as melanoma, head and neck, liver or kidney cancer. The chain couples TRBV2 to TRBJ1-3, with TRBD1 matching 9 bases. Sequenced here: CD4+ or CD8+ T cells sorted from blood, sampled in a trial of the OX40 agonist ivuxolimab. CDR3 bases: TGTGCCAGCAGTCGTACAGGGGGCGAAGGAAACACCATATATTTT. Protein: CASSRTGGEGNTIYF.